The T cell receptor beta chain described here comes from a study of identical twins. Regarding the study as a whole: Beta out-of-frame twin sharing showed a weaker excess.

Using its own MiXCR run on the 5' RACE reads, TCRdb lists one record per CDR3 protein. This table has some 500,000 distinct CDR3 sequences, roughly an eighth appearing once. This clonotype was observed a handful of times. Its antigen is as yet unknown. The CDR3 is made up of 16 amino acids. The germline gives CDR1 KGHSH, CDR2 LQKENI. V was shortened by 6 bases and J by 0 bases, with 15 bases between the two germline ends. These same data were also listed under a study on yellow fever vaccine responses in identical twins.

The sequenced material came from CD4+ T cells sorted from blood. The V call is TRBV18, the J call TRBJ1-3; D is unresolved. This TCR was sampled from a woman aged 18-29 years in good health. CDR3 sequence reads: CASSESGRNSGNTIYF. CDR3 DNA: TGTGCCAGCTCGGAAAGCGGGAGAAACTCTGGAAACACCATATATTTT. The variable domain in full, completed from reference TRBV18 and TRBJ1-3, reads NAGVMQNPRHLVRRRGQEARLRCSPMKGHSHVYWYRQLPEEGLKFMVYLQKENIIDESGMPKERFSAEFPKEGPSILRIQQVVRGDSAAYFCASSESGRNSGNTIYFGEGSWLTVV.